The source of this T cell receptor (beta chain) is a study of CD8 T cells in Susac syndrome. The RNA, about 0.5 to 1 ug, was put through reverse transcription using random hexamers. TCR beta CDR3 was amplified by immunoSEQ multiplex PCR. This amplification extended across 54 Vbeta and 13 Jbeta segments. TCRdb itself ran the immunoSEQ multiplex PCR reads through MiXCR, one entry per CDR3 protein. Of around 230,000 distinct CDR3 sequences in the sample, around 96% were seen once. This clonotype was detected only once. Negative isolation yielded CD8+ and CD4+ T cells; FACS enriched TEMRA cells. Sequenced input: CD4+ T cells from PBMCs. The sequence derives from a human donor with multiple sclerosis.

As DNA, the CDR3 is TGTGCCAGCAGTTTCCGGGACAGCTACAAAGAGACCCAGTACTTC. This codes for CASSFRDSYKETQYF. The J gene is TRBJ2-5, the V gene TRBV12-3 or TRBV12-4; 7 nucleotides line up with TRBD1. CDR3 length: 15 amino acids. The J segment lost 3 bases and the V segment lost 3 bases, leaving 7 bases of the junction unmatched.